This TCR beta chain was retrieved from a study of vaccination and CD4 T cells after COVID-19. A word on this clonotype: Its antigen is as yet unknown.

Documented treatment: approximately nine-day PBMC culture with coronavirus spike peptide pools or control peptides (ViraFEST assay). Cultured CD4+ T-cell DNA underwent Oncomine TCR Beta short-read sequencing. Extraction of genomic DNA was performed on cultured CD4+ T cells. A single record per CDR3 protein comes from TCRdb applying MiXCR to the PCR reads. The sample consists of about 21,000 distinct CDR3 sequences, around 50% of them appearing once. Looked up from germline, CDR1 is LGHNA and CDR2 is YNFKEQ. Trimming removed 0 bases from V and 7 bases from J, with 7 bases in between. This CDR3 comprises 13 residues.

Sequenced sample: CD4+ T cells from blood, cultured in vitro. The rearrangement links TRBV4-2 to TRBJ1-5; D remains unclear. The source of this sequence is a human donor who had recovered from COVID-19. As DNA, the CDR3 is TGTGCCAGCAGCCAAGACACGGTCCAGCCCCAGCATTTT. This translates into CASSQDTVQPQHF.